The 6 T cell receptor beta chains below were found in one sample sequenced in a study of blood T cells in healthy people across ages. Through a sample-barcoded 5' primer and a J-beta primer mix, a second PCR was run for about 6 to 11 cycles. MiXCR was run by TCRdb on the 5' RACE reads, yielding one entry per CDR3 protein. This repertoire shows some 760,000 distinct CDR3 sequences, around a quarter found once; its top ten account for under 4.5%. This same sample was also taken into another study, of T cells of mothers and their children.

Sequencing was performed on blood. Receptors were obtained from a boy younger than 18 in good health.

This chain joins TRBV4-2 and TRBJ2-5; unclear D gene. Germline values: CDR1 LGHNA, CDR2 YNFKEQ. Deletions cut 0 bases from V and 5 bases from J, with 10 bases between. The CDR3 extends over 14 amino acids. The CDR3 region has the DNA TGTGCCAGCAGCCAAGAAGACGGCTGGGAGACCCAGTACTTC. It encodes CASSQEDGWETQYF.

The chain links TRBV9 to TRBJ1-2; TRBD1 agrees at 7 bases. CDR1 and CDR2 (germline): SGDLS, YYNGEE. The CDR3 runs 15 residues. Trimming removed 4 bases from V and 0 bases from J; junction bases left unmatched: 6. CDR3 amino acids: CASSPEGAPNYGYTF. DNA of the CDR3: TGTGCCAGCAGCCCCGAGGGGGCCCCTAACTATGGCTACACCTTC.

The chain is built from TRBV18 and TRBJ2-3; D remains ambiguous. Deletions cut 1 base from V and 1 base from J, with 9 bases between. The CDR3 has 15 amino acids. Germline V gene sequence: CDR1 KGHSH, CDR2 LQKENI. The CDR3 protein is CASSPRDIGTDTQYF. The CDR3 bases are TGTGCCAGCTCACCACGGGATATCGGCACAGATACGCAGTATTTT.

This chain's CDR3 is CASSPHPGPDNEQYF. The CDR3 DNA reads TGTGCCAGCTCACCACACCCAGGGCCAGACAACGAGCAGTACTTC. The V gene is TRBV18, the J gene TRBJ2-7; D perhaps matches TRBD1 (5 bases). CDR3 size: 15 residues. V lost 1 base to trimming and J lost 5 bases, with 15 bases between them. The germline V gene has CDR1 KGHSH and CDR2 LQKENI. The full variable domain, rest sourced from reference TRBV18 and TRBJ2-7, is NAGVMQNPRHLVRRRGQEARLRCSPMKGHSHVYWYRQLPEEGLKFMVYLQKENIIDESGMPKERFSAEFPKEGPSILRIQQVVRGDSAAYFCASSPHPGPDNEQYFGPGTRLTVT.

The gene calls are TRBV3-1 and TRBJ2-1; 12 bases map to TRBD1. The J call may be incorrect, as the DNA end agrees better with TRBJ2-7. CDR3 length: 19 amino acids. Germline CDR1 is LGHDT and CDR2 is YNNKEL (reference sequence). For the CDR3, the DNA is TGTGCCAGCAGCCCCCTACCGGGACAGGGGGCGCAAACGTCTTACGAGCAGTACTTC. Translation: CASSPLPGQGAQTSYEQYF.

The rearrangement uses TRBV20-1 and TRBJ2-3; 10 bases are a match to TRBD1. Germline values: CDR1 DFQATT, CDR2 SNEGSKA (reference sequence). J was trimmed by 0 bases and V by 5 bases; bases with no gene match: 2. This CDR3 is 14 amino acids long. The CDR3 spells CSAPTGGSTDTQYF. CDR3 nucleotides: TGCAGTGCTCCGACAGGGGGCAGCACAGATACGCAGTATTTT.